This T cell receptor (beta chain) was found in a study of cytomegalovirus exposure and HLA in healthy donors. Losses at the gene ends were 4 bases for V and 4 bases for J; bases not matched to a gene: 6. The germline V gene encodes CDR1 MNHEY and CDR2 SMNVEV (reference sequence). CDR3 length: 14 amino acids. Researchers ran the PCR with 60 Vbeta and 13 Jbeta primers. TCRdb keeps only in-frame clones here, not all; method: immunoSEQ multiplex PCR. In all, the sample yields approximately 200,000 clones. Study-wide points: Despite most TCR sequences being rare, some public TCRs occurred in many donors.

A word on this clone: Its antigen is currently unknown.

The source of this sequence is a boy aged 5-17 years in good health and CMV-seronegative. This chain uses TRBV27 with TRBJ1-1; 7 nucleotides match TRBD1. The sample consisted of PBMCs. CDR3 sequence: CASSSGRGSTEAFF. CDR3 coding DNA: TGTGCCAGCAGTTCGGGCAGGGGGTCCACTGAAGCTTTCTTT.